This T cell receptor (beta chain) was identified during a study of blood T cells in healthy people across ages. With respect to this clonotype: The antigen remains unidentified.

Then a second PCR, running roughly 7 to 11 cycles, was carried out with a sample-barcoded 5' primer and a J-beta primer mix. At least 2.5 million CDR3-containing paired-end reads were obtained per sample. MiXCR was run by TCRdb on the 5' RACE reads, yielding one entry per CDR3 protein. This sample has 700,000 or so distinct CDR3 sequences, with roughly 41% found just once. Germline lookup yields CDR1 DFQATT and CDR2 SNEGSKA (reference sequence). Trimming stripped 6 bases from V and 7 bases from J, with 16 bases between. The CDR3 loop spans 13 amino acids. Overall study results and limits: Donor CMV status was unknown, possibly confounding expanded clonotype changes.

Material: blood. The TCR comes from an elderly man in good health. This chain links TRBV20-1 with TRBJ1-5; D is unclear. The CDR3: CSATDLVEQPQHF. The CDR3 coding sequence is TGCAGTGCAACCGACCTGGTCGAGCAGCCCCAGCATTTT.